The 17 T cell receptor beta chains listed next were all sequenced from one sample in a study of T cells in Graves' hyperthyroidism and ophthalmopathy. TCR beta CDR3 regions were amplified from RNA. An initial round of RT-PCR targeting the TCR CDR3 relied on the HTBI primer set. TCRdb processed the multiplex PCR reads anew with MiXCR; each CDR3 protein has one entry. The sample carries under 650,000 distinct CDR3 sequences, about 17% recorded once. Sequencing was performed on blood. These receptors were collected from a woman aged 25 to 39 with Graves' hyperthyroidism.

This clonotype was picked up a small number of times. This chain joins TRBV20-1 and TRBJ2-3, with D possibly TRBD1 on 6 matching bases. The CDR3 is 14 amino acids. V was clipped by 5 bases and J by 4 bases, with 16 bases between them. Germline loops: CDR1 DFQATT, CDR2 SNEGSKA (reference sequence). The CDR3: CSALSYRVPDTQYF. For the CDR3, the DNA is TGCAGTGCTTTATCCTACAGGGTTCCAGATACGCAGTATTTT.

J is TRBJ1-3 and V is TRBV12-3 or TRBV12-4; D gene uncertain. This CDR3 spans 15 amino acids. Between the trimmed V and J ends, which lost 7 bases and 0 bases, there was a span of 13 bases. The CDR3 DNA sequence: TGTGCCAGCAAAGTTAACTTAATCTCTGGAAACACCATATATTTT. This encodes CASKVNLISGNTIYF.

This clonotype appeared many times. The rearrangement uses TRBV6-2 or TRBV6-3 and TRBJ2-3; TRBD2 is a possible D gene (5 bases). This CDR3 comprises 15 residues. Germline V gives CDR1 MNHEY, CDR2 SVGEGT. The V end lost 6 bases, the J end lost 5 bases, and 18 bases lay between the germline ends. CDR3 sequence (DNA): TGTGCCAGCAGCATGAGCGGCCCAGGAGAAGATACGCAGTATTTT. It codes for CASSMSGPGEDTQYF.

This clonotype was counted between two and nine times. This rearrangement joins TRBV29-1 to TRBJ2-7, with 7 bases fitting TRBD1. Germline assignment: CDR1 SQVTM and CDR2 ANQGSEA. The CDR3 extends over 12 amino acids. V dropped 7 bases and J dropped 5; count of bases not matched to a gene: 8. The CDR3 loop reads CSGSEGGHEQYF. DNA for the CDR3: TGCAGCGGATCAGAAGGGGGCCACGAGCAGTACTTC.

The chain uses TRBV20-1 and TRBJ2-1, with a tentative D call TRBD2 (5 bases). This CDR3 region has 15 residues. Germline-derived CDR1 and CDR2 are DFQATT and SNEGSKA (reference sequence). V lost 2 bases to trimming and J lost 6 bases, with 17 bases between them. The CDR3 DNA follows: TGCAGTGCTAGAATAACTAGAGGCATTCGCAATGAGCAGTTCTTC. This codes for CSARITRGIRNEQFF.

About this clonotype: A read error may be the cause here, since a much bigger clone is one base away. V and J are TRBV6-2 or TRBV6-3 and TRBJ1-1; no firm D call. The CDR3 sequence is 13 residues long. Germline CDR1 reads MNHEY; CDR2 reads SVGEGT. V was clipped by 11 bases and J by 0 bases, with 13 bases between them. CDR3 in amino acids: CASGPAVNTEAFF. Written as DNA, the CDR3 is TGTGCCTCTGGGCCGGCAGTGAACACTGAAGCTTTCTTT.

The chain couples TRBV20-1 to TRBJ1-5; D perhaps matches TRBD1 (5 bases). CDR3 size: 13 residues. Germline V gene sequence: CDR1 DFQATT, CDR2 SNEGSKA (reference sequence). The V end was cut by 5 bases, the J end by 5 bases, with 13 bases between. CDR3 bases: TGCAGTGCTCGGAGGGACGGGGATCAGCCCCAGCATTTT. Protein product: CSARRDGDQPQHF.

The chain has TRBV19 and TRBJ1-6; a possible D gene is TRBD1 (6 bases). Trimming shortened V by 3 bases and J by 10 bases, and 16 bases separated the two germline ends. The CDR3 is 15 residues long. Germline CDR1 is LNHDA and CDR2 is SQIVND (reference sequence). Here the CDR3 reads CASSITGILRSPLHF. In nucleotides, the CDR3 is TGTGCCAGTAGTATTACAGGGATCCTTCGATCACCCCTCCACTTT.

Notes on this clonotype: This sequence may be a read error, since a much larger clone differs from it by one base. This CDR3 is CAWSGMQISSYEQYF. Written as DNA, the CDR3 is TGTGCCTGGAGTGGAATGCAGATTAGCTCCTACGAGCAGTACTTC. The V gene is TRBV30, the J gene TRBJ2-7; D gene unclear. Germline V gene sequence: CDR1 GTSNPN, CDR2 SVGIG (reference sequence). The CDR3 extends over 15 amino acids. V was shortened by 1 base and J by 0 bases, with 13 bases between the two germline ends. Supplemented by reference TRBV30 and TRBJ2-7, the full variable domain reads SQTIHQWPATLVQPVGSPLSLECTVEGTSNPNLYWYRQAAGRGLQLLFYSVGIGQISSEVPQNLSASRPQDRQFILSSKKLLLSDSGFYLCAWSGMQISSYEQYFGPGTRLTVT.

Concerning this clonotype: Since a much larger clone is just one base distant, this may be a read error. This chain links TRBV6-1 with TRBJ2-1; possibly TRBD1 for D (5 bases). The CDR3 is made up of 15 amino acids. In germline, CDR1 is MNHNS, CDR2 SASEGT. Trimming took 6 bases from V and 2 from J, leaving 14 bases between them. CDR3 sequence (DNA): TGTGCCAGCAGCCGAACAGGAACCCCCTACAATGAGCAGTTCTTC. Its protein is CASSRTGTPYNEQFF.

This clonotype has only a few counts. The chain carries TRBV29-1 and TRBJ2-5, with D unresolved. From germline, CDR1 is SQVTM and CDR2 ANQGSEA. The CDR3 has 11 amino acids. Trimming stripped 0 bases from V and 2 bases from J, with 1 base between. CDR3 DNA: TGCAGCGTTGAAGAACAAGAGACCCAGTACTTC. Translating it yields CSVEEQETQYF.

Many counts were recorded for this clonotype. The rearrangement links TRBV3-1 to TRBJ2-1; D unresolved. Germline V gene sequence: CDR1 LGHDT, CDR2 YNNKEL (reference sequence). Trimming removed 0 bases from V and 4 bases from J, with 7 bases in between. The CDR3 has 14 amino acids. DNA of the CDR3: TGTGCCAGCAGCCAAGATTCACGTTACAATGAGCAGTTCTTC. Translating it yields CASSQDSRYNEQFF.

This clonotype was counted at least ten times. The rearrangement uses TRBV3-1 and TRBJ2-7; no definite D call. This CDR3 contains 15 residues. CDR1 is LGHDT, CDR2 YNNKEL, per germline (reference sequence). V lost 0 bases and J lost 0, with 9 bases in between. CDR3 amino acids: CASSQDPGYSYEQYF. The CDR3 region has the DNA TGTGCCAGCAGCCAAGACCCGGGTTACTCCTACGAGCAGTACTTC.

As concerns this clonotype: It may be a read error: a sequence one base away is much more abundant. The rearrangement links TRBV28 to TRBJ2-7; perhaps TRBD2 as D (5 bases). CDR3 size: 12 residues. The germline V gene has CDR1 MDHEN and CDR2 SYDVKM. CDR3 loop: CVSSTSAYEQYF. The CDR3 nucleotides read TGTGTCAGCAGTACTAGTGCCTACGAGCAGTACTTC.

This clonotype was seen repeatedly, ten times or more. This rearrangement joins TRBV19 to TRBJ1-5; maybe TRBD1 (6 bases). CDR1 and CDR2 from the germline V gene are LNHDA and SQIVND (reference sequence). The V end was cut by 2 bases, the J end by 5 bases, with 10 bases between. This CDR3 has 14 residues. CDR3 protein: CASSIRTVDQPQHF. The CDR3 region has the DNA TGTGCCAGTAGTATAAGGACAGTGGATCAGCCCCAGCATTTT.

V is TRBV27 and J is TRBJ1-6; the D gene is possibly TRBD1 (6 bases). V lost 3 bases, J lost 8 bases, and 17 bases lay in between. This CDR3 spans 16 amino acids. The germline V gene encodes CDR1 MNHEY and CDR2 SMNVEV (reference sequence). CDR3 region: CASSLGRGGVYSPLHF. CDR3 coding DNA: TGTGCCAGCAGTTTGGGGAGGGGGGGAGTGTATTCACCCCTCCACTTT.

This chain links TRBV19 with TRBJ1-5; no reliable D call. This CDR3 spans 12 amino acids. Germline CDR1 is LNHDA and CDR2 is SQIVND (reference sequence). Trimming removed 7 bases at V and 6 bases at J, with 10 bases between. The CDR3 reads CASTMGGQPQHF. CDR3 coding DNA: TGTGCCAGTACCATGGGAGGTCAGCCCCAGCATTTT. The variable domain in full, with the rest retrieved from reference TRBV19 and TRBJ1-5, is DGGITQSPKYLFRKEGQNVTLSCEQNLNHDAMYWYRQDPGQGLRLIYYSQIVNDFQKGDIAEGYSVSREKKESFPLTVTSAQKNPTAFYLCASTMGGQPQHFGDGTRLSIL.